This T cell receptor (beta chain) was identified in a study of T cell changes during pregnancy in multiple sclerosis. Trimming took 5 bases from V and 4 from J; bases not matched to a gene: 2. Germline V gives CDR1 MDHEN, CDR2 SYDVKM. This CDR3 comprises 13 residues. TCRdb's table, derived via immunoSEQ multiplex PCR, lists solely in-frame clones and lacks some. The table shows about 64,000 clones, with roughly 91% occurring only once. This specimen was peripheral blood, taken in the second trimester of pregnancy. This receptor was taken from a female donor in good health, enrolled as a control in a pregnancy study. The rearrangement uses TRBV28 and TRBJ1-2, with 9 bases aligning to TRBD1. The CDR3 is CASSTGQGYGYTF. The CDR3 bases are TGTGCCAGCAGTACGGGACAGGGCTATGGCTACACCTTC.